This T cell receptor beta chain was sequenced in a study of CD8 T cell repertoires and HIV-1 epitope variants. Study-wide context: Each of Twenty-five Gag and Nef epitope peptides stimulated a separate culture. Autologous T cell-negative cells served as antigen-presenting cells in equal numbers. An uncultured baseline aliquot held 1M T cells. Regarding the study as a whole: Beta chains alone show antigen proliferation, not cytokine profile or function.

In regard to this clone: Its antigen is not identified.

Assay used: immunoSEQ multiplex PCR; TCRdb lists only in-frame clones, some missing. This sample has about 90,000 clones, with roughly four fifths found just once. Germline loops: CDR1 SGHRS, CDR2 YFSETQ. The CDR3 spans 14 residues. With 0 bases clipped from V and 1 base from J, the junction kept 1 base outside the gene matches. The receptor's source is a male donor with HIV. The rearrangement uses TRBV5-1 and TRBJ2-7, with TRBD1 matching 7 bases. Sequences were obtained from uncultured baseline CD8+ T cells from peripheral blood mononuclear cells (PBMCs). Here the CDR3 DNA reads TGCGCCAGCAGCTTGGGGGACAGTTCCTACGAGCAGTACTTC. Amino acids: CASSLGDSSYEQYF.